The rows below give T cell receptor beta chains drawn from one sample of a study of T-cell memory formation after mild COVID-19. TCRdb re-derived calls from the 5' RACE reads in MiXCR, one entry per CDR3 protein. The sample comprises hundreds of thousands of distinct CDR3 sequences, approximately 21% of which are singletons, and roughly 9.1% rests with the top ten. Sequencing was performed on PBMCs or a T cell subset sorted from them (not recorded which). These TCRs come from an adult woman who had mild COVID-19 (a few samples of this study predate the infection). Cell type and time point are not known. The conserved cysteine and the conserved F or W are not part of the CDR3 here. Only some rows state a clone size, as once, few, many or a class for expanded clones.

V gene	J gene	clone size	CDR3 protein
TRBV15	TRBJ1-1	few	ATSTGQRTEAF
TRBV15	TRBJ2-3	NA	ATSTYEATDTQY
TRBV27	TRBJ1-2	NA	ASSWATGGGGYT
TRBV5-8	TRBJ2-7	many	ASSDRTGLEVY
TRBV28	TRBJ2-7	many	ASRPRTSGREQY
TRBV24-1	TRBJ1-2	few	ATSDPRGHYGYT
TRBV6-2/TRBV6-3	TRBJ1-5	few	ASSSAGGAAGQPQH
TRBV28	TRBJ2-1	few	ASSFGGVYNEQF
TRBV6-2/TRBV6-3	TRBJ2-3	NA	ASSYSGLSTDTQY
TRBV27	TRBJ2-6	NA	ASSFRWAGANVLT
TRBV7-2	TRBJ1-2	NA	ASWTGVNYGYT
TRBV5-1	TRBJ1-2	NA	ASSADRGQGGYT
TRBV24-1	TRBJ2-1	few	ATSEGIVEQF
TRBV9	TRBJ2-5	few	ASSVGLASGETQY
TRBV4-1	TRBJ2-5	NA	ASSQDSRWGQETQY
TRBV12-3/TRBV12-4	TRBJ2-7	few	ASSNRKTNTGEQY
TRBV9	TRBJ2-7	few	ASSETSGAYYEQY
TRBV2	TRBJ1-1	few	ASSDMNRGEAF
TRBV7-8	TRBJ2-5	NA	ASSPHWASDWGETQY
TRBV6-6	TRBJ2-2	once	ASSFRTGLFQDTGELF
TRBV4-3	TRBJ1-5	NA	ASSQDLEGDQPQH
TRBV20-1	TRBJ2-5	few	SASPFGSQETQY
TRBV6-6	TRBJ2-5	NA	ASREPSGGETQY
TRBV7-9	TRBJ2-7	few	ASMDSSSYEQY
TRBV10-3	TRBJ2-7	many	AISEDRETYEQY
TRBV4-1	TRBJ2-1	many	ASSQVDILSYNEQF
TRBV20-1	TRBJ2-5	NA	SARAASRVGETQY
TRBV5-5	TRBJ2-2	NA	ASSLRTGDTGELF
TRBV29-1	TRBJ1-2	NA	STTGASANYGYT
TRBV7-2	TRBJ2-2	few	ASSLIGQAGELF
TRBV20-1	TRBJ1-2	few	SARVNNYGYT